This T cell receptor beta chain came from a study of T cells after yellow fever vaccination. Study results and limitations: The bulk population could contribute abundant contaminating clonotypes to FACS-sorted repertoires. Although most clonotypes did not, a small share appeared in both CD4 and CD8 compartments. At around 96% for CD4 and just over 85% for CD8, most primary-vaccination clones showed up again after the booster.

TCRdb re-derived calls from the 5' RACE reads in MiXCR, one entry per CDR3 protein. The table has about 310,000 distinct CDR3 sequences, roughly 3.5% seen once; the top ten hold less than 25%. The germline V gene has CDR1 LNHDA and CDR2 SQIVND (reference sequence). V was clipped by 7 bases and J by 6 bases, with 16 bases between them. This CDR3 is 14 amino acids long. A word on this clonotype: No antigen is known for it.

Here the sequenced sample was PBMCs, taken on the day of the yellow fever booster vaccination. The clonotype was recovered from a man aged 18 to 35 who received the YFV17D yellow fever vaccine. The chain joins TRBV19 to TRBJ2-4; the D gene is possibly TRBD2 (5 bases). The CDR3 sequence: CASNPSWSGNIQYF. The CDR3 bases are TGTGCCAGTAACCCCTCGTGGAGCGGAAACATTCAGTACTTC.